A single T cell receptor (beta chain) is shown here with its context. The target antigen is unknown. The data are from a study of shared clonotypes between healthy human individuals. Overall study findings and caveats: It was only blood that was sampled, and tissue repertoires likely differ. Among non-shared clonotypes, generation probabilities were lower than among those shared by all four donors.

The CDR3 is 16 residues long. Germline-derived CDR1 and CDR2 are WNHNN and SYGVQD (reference sequence). With V trimmed by 5 bases and J by 1 base, 6 bases remained unmatched. A deep-level run was used for the assay. An even split of each subset's genomic DNA across several immunoSEQ plates was performed. Some clones are missing from TCRdb's copy, which holds only in-frame ones; the method was immunoSEQ multiplex PCR. The table has more than 400,000 clones, about 96% seen once. The clonotype originates from a woman in her twenties or thirties in good health. The source material was naive CD4+ T cells sorted from blood. Stated subset: CD45RA+ positively selected. J is TRBJ1-5 and V is TRBV10-1, with 9 bases fitting TRBD1. Here the CDR3 DNA reads TGCGCCAGCAGTCACGTGACAGGGGGGAGCAATCAGCCCCAGCATTTT. Protein: CASSHVTGGSNQPQHF.